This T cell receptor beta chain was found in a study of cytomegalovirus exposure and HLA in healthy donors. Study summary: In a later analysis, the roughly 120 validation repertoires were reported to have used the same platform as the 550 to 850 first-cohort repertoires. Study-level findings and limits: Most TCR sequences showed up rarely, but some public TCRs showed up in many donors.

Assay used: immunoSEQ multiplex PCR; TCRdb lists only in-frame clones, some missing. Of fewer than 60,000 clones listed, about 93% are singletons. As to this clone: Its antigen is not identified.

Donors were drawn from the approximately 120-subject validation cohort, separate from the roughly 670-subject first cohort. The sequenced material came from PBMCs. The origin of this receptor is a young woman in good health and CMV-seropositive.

In DNA form, the CDR3 reads TGTGCCAGCAGCTTAGCGGGAGGGGGCTATTATGAGCAGTTCTTC. It specifies CASSLAGGGYYEQFF. The chain carries TRBV11-3 and TRBJ2-1; D may be TRBD2 (8 bases). The V gene lost 1 base and the J gene lost 8 bases, with 15 bases spanning the gap. Germline V gives CDR1 SGHNT, CDR2 YENEEA. The CDR3 loop spans 15 amino acids.